Following are 22 T cell receptor beta chains from one sample sequenced in a study of blood T cell repertoires in COVID-19. Method: immunoSEQ multiplex PCR; TCRdb's copy keeps in-frame clones and lacks some. The sample holds 80,000 to 95,000 clones; about 85% are singletons and the top ten take roughly 40%. Material for sequencing was peripheral blood. The receptors shown here come from a man older than 75 with acute or convalescent COVID-19.

The rearrangement links TRBV6-6 to TRBJ2-5; perhaps TRBD2 as D (5 bases). The CDR3 contains 14 residues. The germline CDR1 and CDR2 sequences are MNHNY and SVGAGI (reference sequence). The V end was cut by 2 bases, the J end by 1 base, with 8 bases between. The CDR3 loop reads CASSYGSAQETQYF. CDR3 bases: TGTGCCAGCAGTTACGGGAGCGCCCAAGAGACCCAGTACTTC.

The chain couples TRBV4-3 to TRBJ2-2; the match to TRBD2 covers 8 bases. The germline V gene encodes CDR1 LGHNA and CDR2 YSLEER. The CDR3 contains 17 residues. The trim removed 3 bases at V and 6 bases at J, leaving 12 bases unmatched. The CDR3, as DNA: TGCGCCAGCAGCCAGGCCTCACTAGCGGCGACGGCCGGGGAGCTGTTTTTT. It encodes CASSQASLAATAGELFF.

This clone was found once. The V and J genes are TRBV19 and TRBJ1-1; 8 bases agree with TRBD1. V lost 5 bases, J lost 2 bases, and 4 bases stayed unmatched. The CDR3 length is 14 residues. CDR1 is LNHDA, CDR2 SQIVND, per germline (reference sequence). CDR3: CASSPDRGNTEAFF. For the CDR3, the DNA is TGTGCCAGTAGTCCTGACAGGGGAAACACTGAAGCTTTCTTT.

The chain employs TRBV6-5 and TRBJ1-5, with D possibly being TRBD1 (5 bases). Germline V gives CDR1 MNHEY, CDR2 SVGAGI. The CDR3 runs to 12 residues. The V and J ends lost 8 bases and 2 bases respectively, with 7 bases between them. The CDR3 protein is CASGAGNQPQHF. DNA for the CDR3: TGTGCCAGCGGGGCCGGCAATCAGCCCCAGCATTTT.

The V gene is TRBV25-1, the J gene TRBJ1-4, with D possibly TRBD1 on 6 matching bases. Germline-derived CDR1 and CDR2 are MGHDK and SYGVNS. This CDR3 is 15 amino acids long. Trimming stripped 2 bases from V and 3 bases from J, with 10 bases between. CDR3 region: CASSEQGLPNEKLFF. The DNA of the CDR3 is TGTGCCAGCAGTGAACAGGGGTTGCCTAATGAAAAACTGTTTTTT.

The chain links TRBV5-1 to TRBJ1-6; 7 nucleotides agree with TRBD1. Per the germline V gene, CDR1 is SGHRS and CDR2 is YFSETQ. The CDR3 totals 16 residues. V was clipped by 5 bases and J by 5 bases; unmatched bases: 10. CDR3 sequence: CASRVTPTGNNSPLHF. In DNA form, the CDR3 reads TGCGCCAGCAGGGTTACCCCGACAGGGAATAATTCACCCCTCCACTTT.

This clone was counted once. This chain connects TRBV3-1 (or the pseudogene TRBV3-2) to TRBJ2-1; 7 positions agree with TRBD2. Germline loops: CDR1 LGHDT, CDR2 YNNKEL (reference sequence). This CDR3 is built from 17 residues. V shed 0 bases, J shed 7 bases, and the junction held 12 bases outside the gene matches. The CDR3 region is CASSQDQVAGNQNEQFF. The CDR3 nucleotides are TGTGCCAGCAGCCAAGATCAGGTAGCGGGTAACCAAAATGAGCAGTTCTTC.

The chain links TRBV9 to TRBJ1-1; no firm D call. From germline, CDR1 is SGDLS and CDR2 YYNGEE. The germline V and J ends were trimmed by 0 bases and 0 bases, with 9 bases remaining between them. The CDR3 spans 15 residues. The CDR3 region has the DNA TGTGCCAGCAGCGTAGGACCGGAGATGAACACTGAAGCTTTCTTT. Amino acids: CASSVGPEMNTEAFF.

V is TRBV19 and J is TRBJ2-2, with D maybe TRBD1 (6 bases). Per germline, CDR1 LNHDA and CDR2 SQIVND (reference sequence). Between the trimmed V and J ends, which lost 7 bases and 7 bases, there was a span of 13 bases. The CDR3 is 13 residues long. The CDR3 DNA is TGTGCCAGTACGGCCCTACAGGGCGGGGAGCTGTTTTTT. It translates to CASTALQGGELFF. The full variable domain, completed using reference TRBV19 and TRBJ2-2, is DGGITQSPKYLFRKEGQNVTLSCEQNLNHDAMYWYRQDPGQGLRLIYYSQIVNDFQKGDIAEGYSVSREKKESFPLTVTSAQKNPTAFYLCASTALQGGELFFGEGSRLTVL.

Only a few counts were recorded for this clone. The genes are TRBV7-9 and TRBJ2-7; weak D call: TRBD1 (5 bases). CDR3 length: 13 residues. Trimming removed 3 bases at V and 5 bases at J, with 11 bases between. The germline V gene has CDR1 SEHNR and CDR2 FQNEAQ (reference sequence). This chain's CDR3 is CASSLKGVNEQYF. The CDR3 nucleotides are TGTGCCAGCAGCTTGAAAGGGGTGAACGAGCAGTACTTC.

The chain is built from TRBV7-3 and TRBJ2-2, with 7 bases fitting TRBD2. V was clipped by 5 bases and J by 6 bases; unmatched bases: 24. This CDR3 is 20 amino acids long. The germline gives CDR1 SGHTA, CDR2 FQGTGA. The CDR3 region is CASSPISTSAPEGRPGELFF. In DNA, the CDR3 is TGTGCCAGCAGCCCGATTAGCACTAGCGCGCCAGAGGGGAGACCCGGGGAGCTGTTTTTT.

The rearrangement links TRBV11-3 to TRBJ2-1; D unresolved. Looked up from germline, CDR1 is SGHNT and CDR2 is YENEEA. This CDR3 contains 14 residues. Trimming cost V 4 bases and J 1 base, with 8 bases left between them. This CDR3 is CASSSQTSYNEQFF. The CDR3 DNA reads TGTGCCAGCAGCTCTCAGACTTCCTACAATGAGCAGTTCTTC.

This chain links TRBV19 with TRBJ2-3; TRBD2 aligns across 10 bases. With 0 bases clipped from V and 2 bases from J, the junction kept 8 bases outside the gene matches. The CDR3 sequence is 18 residues long. Germline CDR1 reads LNHDA; CDR2 reads SQIVND (reference sequence). The CDR3 bases are TGTGCCAGTAGTATAGACCCTCCGGGACTAGCGAACACAGATACGCAGTATTTT. It encodes CASSIDPPGLANTDTQYF. Using reference TRBV19 and TRBJ2-3 for the parts outside the CDR3, the full variable domain is DGGITQSPKYLFRKEGQNVTLSCEQNLNHDAMYWYRQDPGQGLRLIYYSQIVNDFQKGDIAEGYSVSREKKESFPLTVTSAQKNPTAFYLCASSIDPPGLANTDTQYFGPGTRLTVL.

J is TRBJ2-7 and V is TRBV29-1, with D perhaps matching TRBD1 (6 bases). The V gene's germline CDR1 is SQVTM and CDR2 ANQGSEA. V shed 0 bases and J shed 0 bases, with 12 bases lying between them. The CDR3 spans 15 residues. CDR3 sequence (DNA): TGCAGCGTTGAAGAATGGCAGGGGAGCTCCTACGAGCAGTACTTC. Protein product: CSVEEWQGSSYEQYF.

The rearrangement links TRBV3-1 (or the pseudogene TRBV3-2) to TRBJ1-2, with D hard to call. The CDR3 covers 13 residues. V lost 3 bases to trimming and J lost 8 bases, with 13 bases between them. Germline V gives CDR1 LGHDT, CDR2 YNNKEL (reference sequence). The CDR3 here is CASSHSGDRGYTF. As DNA, the CDR3 is TGTGCCAGCAGCCATTCCGGGGATCGGGGCTACACCTTC.

The chain combines TRBV5-1 with TRBJ1-3, with 8 bases fitting TRBD1. The CDR3 length is 16 residues. CDR1 is SGHRS and CDR2 is YFSETQ in the germline V gene. V dropped 2 bases and J dropped 0; count of bases not matched to a gene: 4. CDR3 sequence: CASSFDRGSSGNTIYF. In DNA form, the CDR3 reads TGCGCCAGCAGCTTCGACAGGGGCAGCTCTGGAAACACCATATATTTT.

The V gene is TRBV28, the J gene TRBJ1-2; 11 bases are shared with TRBD1. Germline V gene data show CDR1 as MDHEN and CDR2 as SYDVKM. This CDR3 is 14 amino acids long. The V and J ends lost 5 bases and 2 bases, in that order; junction bases with no gene match: 1. As DNA, the CDR3 is TGTGCCAGCAGTGGGACAGGGGGAAACTATGGCTACACCTTC. It is translated as CASSGTGGNYGYTF.

This sequence joins TRBV7-2 and TRBJ2-5; TRBD1 matches 7 bases. The germline gives CDR1 SGHTA, CDR2 FQGNSA. J lost 5 bases, V lost 1 base, and 7 bases had no gene match. The CDR3 contains 15 residues. CDR3 sequence (DNA): TGTGCCAGCAGCTTAGGGGGAGACAGGGCCGAGACCCAGTACTTC. Its translation: CASSLGGDRAETQYF.

V is TRBV9 and J is TRBJ2-1; D not resolved. V was pared by 4 bases and J by 10 bases, with 18 bases between. Germline CDR1 and CDR2: SGDLS and YYNGEE. The CDR3 runs 14 residues. The DNA for the CDR3 is TGTGCCAGCAGCCCCGATGCTCGGCTGGGCGAGCAGTTCTTC. The encoded protein is CASSPDARLGEQFF.

The genes are TRBV4-2 and TRBJ2-5; perhaps TRBD2 as D (6 bases). Looked up from germline, CDR1 is LGHNA and CDR2 is YNFKEQ. CDR3 size: 17 residues. Trimming pared 0 bases from V and 5 bases from J, leaving 19 bases between. The CDR3 nucleotides read TGTGCCAGCAGCCAAGATTCTCTGCGGGGACCTAGGGAGACCCAGTACTTC. Encoded protein: CASSQDSLRGPRETQYF.

This chain links TRBV6-2 or TRBV6-3 with TRBJ1-1; 8 nucleotides agree with TRBD1. The germline V gene has CDR1 MNHEY and CDR2 SVGEGT. The CDR3 covers 16 residues. The J segment lost 0 bases and the V segment lost 5 bases, leaving 8 bases of the junction unmatched. The CDR3 DNA follows: TGTGCCAGCAGTAACAACAGGGGGACGATGAACACTGAAGCTTTCTTT. Its protein product is CASSNNRGTMNTEAFF.

The genes are TRBV6-6 and TRBJ1-5, with TRBD1 as a possible D gene (5 bases). Germline values: CDR1 MNHNY, CDR2 SVGAGI (reference sequence). Trimming left V 0 bases short and J 3 bases short, with 12 bases between. This CDR3 spans 16 amino acids. The CDR3, as DNA: TGTGCCAGCAGTTACTCAGCCGGGGGATACAATCAGCCCCAGCATTTT. Its protein is CASSYSAGGYNQPQHF.